This T cell receptor beta chain emerged from a study of control samples from healthy donors and cancer patients. The CDR3 totals 15 residues. The germline V gene has CDR1 MNHNY and CDR2 SVGAGI (reference sequence). With 6 bases removed from V and 0 bases from J, the gap between germline ends came to 13 bases. Here immunoSEQ multiplex PCR was the method, and the copy in TCRdb shows in-frame clones only, minus some. The sample shows 120,000 to 150,000 clones, 75% to 95% of them seen only once. V usage is TRBV6-6 and J usage is TRBJ2-3; possibly TRBD1 or TRBD2 for D (7 bases each). The specimen was blood. The receptor's source is a man between 18 and 35 years old in good health. CDR3 sequence reads: CASRSGGGSTDTQYF. In DNA form, the CDR3 reads TGTGCCAGCAGGTCAGGGGGGGGAAGCACAGATACGCAGTATTTT.